This entry describes one TCR beta chain. Clones were read by immunoSEQ multiplex PCR, and TCRdb kept only the in-frame ones, dropping some. The sample carries about 220,000 clones, just under 95% recorded once. V shed 2 bases and J 7 bases; nucleotides not matched to a gene: 5. Germline V gives CDR1 MNHEY, CDR2 SMNVEV (reference sequence). This CDR3 is 14 amino acids long. The sample comes from a study of control samples from healthy donors and cancer patients. The sequenced material came from blood. The sequence was obtained from a man aged 45-65 years in good health. This chain links TRBV27 with TRBJ1-5, with 7 bases matching TRBD1. In DNA form, the CDR3 reads TGTGCCAGCAGTTTACGGGACAGCCGGCAGCCCCAGCATTTT. Amino acid sequence: CASSLRDSRQPQHF.